These 21 T cell receptor beta chains came from one sample sequenced in a study of blood T cell repertoires in COVID-19. Generated by immunoSEQ multiplex PCR, the TCRdb table keeps only in-frame clones and is missing some. Here the sample spans 260,000 or so clones, roughly 86% being singletons. Sequenced material: peripheral blood. These receptors originate from a human donor in a cohort sampled during active COVID-19.

The rearrangement joins TRBV6-6 to TRBJ1-5; unclear D gene. The length of the CDR3 is 15 residues. The V gene's germline CDR1 is MNHNY and CDR2 SVGAGI (reference sequence). Trimming took off 4 bases at V and 2 bases at J, with 12 bases between the two ends. The CDR3 spells CASSWAPRGNQPQHF. CDR3 nucleotide sequence: TGTGCCAGCAGTTGGGCCCCCCGTGGCAATCAGCCCCAGCATTTT.

This chain uses TRBV2 with TRBJ2-7, with D perhaps matching TRBD2 (5 bases). From germline, CDR1 is SNHLY and CDR2 FYNNEI. This CDR3 is built from 14 residues. The V end was cut by 1 base, the J end by 2 bases, with 9 bases between. For the CDR3, the DNA is TGTGCCAGCAGTGAAGGAGGGATCGCCTACGAGCAGTACTTC. The encoded protein is CASSEGGIAYEQYF.

The rearrangement joins TRBV2 to TRBJ1-2, with TRBD1 identical over 7 bases. This CDR3 comprises 14 residues. Germline loops: CDR1 SNHLY, CDR2 FYNNEI. The J segment lost 3 bases and the V segment lost 6 bases, leaving 7 bases of the junction unmatched. DNA of the CDR3: TGTGCCAGCAGGCCTGGGACAGCCCACTATGGCTACACCTTC. Protein: CASRPGTAHYGYTF.

The CDR3 bases are TGTGCCAGCAGCCCTCACCGGGGAGGGGCCTCAGAAGCTTTCTTT. Protein sequence: CASSPHRGGASEAFF. The chain recombines TRBV7-7 with TRBJ1-1; TRBD1 might be the D (5 bases). V lost 5 bases and J 8 bases, leaving 21 bases between the germline ends. CDR3 length: 15 residues. Germline V gene lookup returns CDR1 SSHAT and CDR2 FNYEAQ (reference sequence).

The rearrangement links TRBV7-9 to TRBJ1-1; D ambiguous. The CDR3 contains 14 residues. CDR1 is SEHNR, CDR2 FQNEAQ, per germline (reference sequence). V gave up 1 base and J gave up 3 bases, with 9 bases separating them. For the CDR3, the DNA is TGTGCCAGCAGCTTAGGTCAATCCCACACTGAAGCTTTCTTT. Translated: CASSLGQSHTEAFF.

In this sample, this clone turned up once. This sequence joins TRBV7-2 and TRBJ1-6; D unclear. The V gene lost 1 base and the J gene lost 5 bases, with 6 bases spanning the gap. Per germline, CDR1 SGHTA and CDR2 FQGNSA. The CDR3 extends over 14 amino acids. This chain's CDR3 is CASSLVENNSPLHF. CDR3 bases: TGTGCCAGCAGCTTAGTTGAGAATAATTCACCCCTCCACTTT.

There are a few counts of this clone. V gene TRBV3-1 (or the pseudogene TRBV3-2) combines with J gene TRBJ2-7; D is perhaps TRBD2 (5 bases). CDR3 size: 12 residues. V was trimmed by 7 bases and J by 2 bases, leaving 9 bases between them. Per the germline V gene, CDR1 is LGHDT and CDR2 is YNNKEL (reference sequence). The CDR3 here is CASTSGPYEQYF. DNA of the CDR3: TGTGCCAGCACCAGCGGCCCCTACGAGCAGTACTTC.

The chain links TRBV14 to TRBJ1-1; 7 bases are shared with TRBD1. The trim removed 1 base at V and 11 bases at J, leaving 16 bases unmatched. This CDR3 is built from 16 residues. Germline V gives CDR1 SGHDN, CDR2 FVKESK. CDR3 amino acids: CASSQVENRGGLKAFF. The CDR3 region has the DNA TGTGCCAGCAGCCAAGTCGAGAACAGGGGAGGCCTGAAGGCTTTCTTT.

The gene calls are TRBV7-9 and TRBJ1-2, with 7 bases lining up with TRBD1. The CDR3 runs to 18 residues. V shed 5 bases, J shed 1 base, and the junction held 16 bases outside the gene matches. Germline CDR1 reads SEHNR; CDR2 reads FQNEAQ (reference sequence). The CDR3 DNA follows: TGTGCCAGCAGCCCCCGTATCGACAGGGACCGCGATAACTATGGCTACACCTTC. It encodes CASSPRIDRDRDNYGYTF.

The chain couples TRBV15 to TRBJ2-5; D gene ambiguous. Trimming took 0 bases from V and 2 from J, leaving 4 bases between them. CDR3 length: 13 amino acids. Germline values: CDR1 LNHNV, CDR2 YYDKDF (reference sequence). DNA of the CDR3: TGTGCCACCAGCAGAGAACAGCAAGAGACCCAGTACTTC. It codes for CATSREQQETQYF.

The chain recombines TRBV27 with TRBJ2-2; 16 nucleotides line up with TRBD2. Trimming removed 5 bases from V and 4 bases from J; junction bases left unmatched: 13. CDR1 MNHEY and CDR2 SMNVEV come from the germline V gene (reference sequence). CDR3 length equals 20 residues. The CDR3 DNA follows: TGTGCCAGCAGTATCCGATCGGGACTAGCGGGGGGGCCGAGCACCGGGGAGCTGTTTTTT. It encodes CASSIRSGLAGGPSTGELFF.

The chain joins TRBV9 to TRBJ1-1, with D possibly being TRBD1 (6 bases). This CDR3 comprises 15 residues. V was pared by 4 bases and J by 2 bases, with 15 bases between. CDR1 and CDR2 from the germline V gene are SGDLS and YYNGEE. The CDR3 DNA sequence: TGTGCCAGCAGCCCAGGGGTAACGAGAAACACTGAAGCTTTCTTT. Its protein product is CASSPGVTRNTEAFF. Full variable domain (outside the CDR3, taken from reference TRBV9 and TRBJ1-1): DSGVTQTPKHLITATGQRVTLRCSPRSGDLSVYWYQQSLDQGLQFLIQYYNGEERAKGNILERFSAQQFPDLHSELNLSSLELGDSALYFCASSPGVTRNTEAFFGQGTRLTVV.

This chain joins TRBV9 and TRBJ2-1, with TRBD2 as a possible D gene (5 bases). Germline lookup yields CDR1 SGDLS and CDR2 YYNGEE. This CDR3 region has 13 residues. Trimming removed 1 base from V and 10 bases from J, with 12 bases in between. CDR3 bases: TGTGCCAGCAGCGTATTATACGGGAAAGAGCAGTTCTTC. Translation: CASSVLYGKEQFF.

In this sample, this clone turned up once. J is TRBJ1-2 and V is TRBV3-1 (or the pseudogene TRBV3-2); D call uncertain. The germline CDR1 and CDR2 sequences are LGHDT and YNNKEL (reference sequence). Trimming cost V 4 bases and J 13 bases, with 19 bases left between them. CDR3 size: 13 residues. Here the CDR3 DNA reads TGTGCCAGCAGCCTAGCCCTCGGGGAGGGTTTCACCTTC. It encodes CASSLALGEGFTF.

The chain recombines TRBV3-1 (or the pseudogene TRBV3-2) with TRBJ2-1; 12 bases line up with TRBD2. V lost 3 bases to trimming and J lost 0 bases; unmatched junction nucleotides: 3. Germline CDR1 is LGHDT and CDR2 is YNNKEL (reference sequence). The CDR3 covers 17 residues. The CDR3 loop reads CASSHTTSGGSYNEQFF. In DNA form, the CDR3 reads TGTGCCAGCAGCCACACGACTAGCGGGGGCTCCTACAATGAGCAGTTCTTC.

This rearrangement joins TRBV27 to TRBJ2-1; D is undetermined. Germline V lookup: CDR1 MNHEY, CDR2 SMNVEV (reference sequence). Trimming left V 3 bases short and J 7 bases short, with 10 bases between. This CDR3 is 13 amino acids long. CDR3 loop: CASSFPARNEQFF. The CDR3 bases are TGTGCCAGCAGTTTCCCCGCTAGAAATGAGCAGTTCTTC.

The rearrangement joins TRBV29-1 to TRBJ2-7, with TRBD2 matching 15 bases. Germline assignment: CDR1 SQVTM and CDR2 ANQGSEA. With 6 bases clipped from V and 4 bases from J, the junction kept 16 bases outside the gene matches. The CDR3 spans 18 residues. The CDR3 DNA reads TGCAGCGTGAGGATGGAGGGACTAGCGGGAGGATGGCGGTACGAGCAGTACTTC. The encoded protein is CSVRMEGLAGGWRYEQYF.

This chain links TRBV6-5 with TRBJ2-1; 8 nucleotides match TRBD2. Germline CDR1 reads MNHEY; CDR2 reads SVGAGI. This CDR3 spans 15 amino acids. V dropped 6 bases and J dropped 4; count of bases not matched to a gene: 8. DNA for the CDR3: TGTGCCAGCAGGGCAACCGGGACTAGTTACAATGAGCAGTTCTTC. Translation gives CASRATGTSYNEQFF.

This chain uses TRBV7-2 with TRBJ2-7, with TRBD1 matching 8 bases. The CDR3 contains 14 residues. The V segment lost 3 bases and the J segment 1 base; nucleotides outside the gene matches: 2. Per germline, CDR1 SGHTA and CDR2 FQGNSA. The CDR3 DNA is TGTGCCAGCAGCTTCCAGGGGGCATCCTACGAGCAGTACTTC. Translated: CASSFQGASYEQYF. The full variable domain, with the rest looked up from reference TRBV7-2 and TRBJ2-7, is GAGVSQSPSNKVTEKGKDVELRCDPISGHTALYWYRQSLGQGLEFLIYFQGNSAPDKSGLPSDRFSAERTGGSVSTLTIQRTQQEDSAVYLCASSFQGASYEQYFGPGTRLTVT.

The V call is TRBV3-1 (or the pseudogene TRBV3-2), the J call TRBJ2-4; 8 bases map to TRBD2. The CDR3 spans 19 residues. V was pared by 0 bases and J by 7 bases, with 17 bases of the junction left unmatched. Germline V gene data show CDR1 as LGHDT and CDR2 as YNNKEL (reference sequence). CDR3: CASSQDRGGGGTSTNIQYF. The CDR3 DNA follows: TGTGCCAGCAGCCAAGATCGGGGGGGCGGTGGGACTTCGACTAACATTCAGTACTTC.

The chain employs TRBV6-1 and TRBJ1-4; D unclear. The V end lost 2 bases, the J end lost 6 bases, and 10 bases lay between the germline ends. Germline lookup yields CDR1 MNHNS and CDR2 SASEGT. The CDR3 loop spans 14 amino acids. CDR3 DNA sequence: TGTGCCAGCAGTGAAACGTGGAGGGATGAAAAACTGTTTTTT. Amino acid sequence: CASSETWRDEKLFF.